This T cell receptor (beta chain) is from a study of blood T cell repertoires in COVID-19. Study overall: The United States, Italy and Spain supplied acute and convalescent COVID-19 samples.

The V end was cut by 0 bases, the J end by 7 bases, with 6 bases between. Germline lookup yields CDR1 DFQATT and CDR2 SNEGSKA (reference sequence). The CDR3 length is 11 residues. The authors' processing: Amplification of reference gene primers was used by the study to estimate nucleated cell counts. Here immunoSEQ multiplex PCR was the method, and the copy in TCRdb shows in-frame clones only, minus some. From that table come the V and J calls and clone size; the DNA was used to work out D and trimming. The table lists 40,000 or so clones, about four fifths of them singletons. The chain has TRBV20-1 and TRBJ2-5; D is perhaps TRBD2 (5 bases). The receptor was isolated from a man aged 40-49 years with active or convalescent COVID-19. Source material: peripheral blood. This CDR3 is CSAREAGTQYF. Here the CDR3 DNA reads TGCAGTGCTAGAGAGGCGGGGACCCAGTACTTC.